This T cell receptor beta chain was sequenced in a study of T cell repertoires in cytomegalovirus infection. The wider study: From public TCR beta signatures came an indication of both CMV infection and matching HLA type.

Study results and limitations: Dominating the ex vivo response were TCR beta clonotypes that were CMV-specific and HLA-C-restricted.

Many counts were recorded for this clonotype. Its antigen is not known. One entry per CDR3 protein, called by TCRdb with MiXCR from the reads. This table has some 280,000 distinct CDR3 sequences, roughly 13% appearing once. The CDR3 totals 15 residues. V was pared by 6 bases and J by 1 base, with 15 bases between. Germline V CDR1 and CDR2: KGHSH, LQKENI. Sequencing used PBMCs. This clonotype was obtained from a human donor in good health (CMV status not recorded). Some clones in this sample may be carry-over from other donors' samples. The chain links TRBV18 to TRBJ1-1; D might be TRBD1 (6 bases). CDR3 in DNA: TGTGCCAGCTCCCACAGGGAGAGTCGGAACACTGAAGCTTTCTTT. Amino acids: CASSHRESRNTEAFF. The entire variable domain, with the rest obtained from reference TRBV18 and TRBJ1-1, is as follows: NAGVMQNPRHLVRRRGQEARLRCSPMKGHSHVYWYRQLPEEGLKFMVYLQKENIIDESGMPKERFSAEFPKEGPSILRIQQVVRGDSAAYFCASSHRESRNTEAFFGQGTRLTVV.